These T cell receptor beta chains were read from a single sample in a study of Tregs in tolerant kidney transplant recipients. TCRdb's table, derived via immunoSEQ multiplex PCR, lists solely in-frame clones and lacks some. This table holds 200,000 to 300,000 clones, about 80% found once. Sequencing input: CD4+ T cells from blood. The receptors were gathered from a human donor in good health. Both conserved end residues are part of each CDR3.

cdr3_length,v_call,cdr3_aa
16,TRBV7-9,CATRGPTGATNEKLFF
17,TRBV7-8,CASSLASGGRVDTEAFF
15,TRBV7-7,CASSSGTVSTDTQYF
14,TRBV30,CAYRLAGVGETQYF
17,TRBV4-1,CASSQDWAVYSNQPQHF
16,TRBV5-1,CASSTGLAGPTDTQYF
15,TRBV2,CASSATYSGANVLTF
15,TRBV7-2,CASSFAGLMNTEAFF
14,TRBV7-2,CASSPTRVDQPQHF
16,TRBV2,CASSEGRQGPLNEQFF
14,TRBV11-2,CASSVGQEPYEQYF
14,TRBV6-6,CASSSTGGSYEQYF
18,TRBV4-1,CASSRVTGTGGAHTEAFF
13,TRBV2,CASSPRTGSPLHF
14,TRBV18,CASSPRDGTIEQYF
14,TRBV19,CASSPRQGGYEQYF
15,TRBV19,CASSITGAGNQPQHF
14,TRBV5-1,CASSWGNGYNEQFF
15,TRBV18,CASSPPPLGGNEQFF
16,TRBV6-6,CASSYNPSVRSDTQYF
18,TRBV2,CASSKGLAGGSHTGELFF
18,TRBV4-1,CASSQDEDRERRSETQYF
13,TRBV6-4,CASKRADSLVRPF
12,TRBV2,CASSVSGNTIYF
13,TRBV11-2,CASSSLAGYEQYF
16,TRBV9,CASSPRTSSYNSPLHF
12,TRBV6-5,CASSGTSGLRYF
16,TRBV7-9,CASSSYSLGGSDTQYF
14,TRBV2,CASRYRYSNTEAFF
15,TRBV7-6,CASSLVEGRDSPLHF
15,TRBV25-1,CASSDRASSQETQYF
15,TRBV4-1,CASSQDGREDTEAFF
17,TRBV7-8,CASSRDRGLLSGNTIYF
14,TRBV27,CASARRGMNTEAFF
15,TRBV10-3,CAISAGAASNQPQHF
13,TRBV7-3,CASSPRGDTEAFF
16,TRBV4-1,CASSQDRGSTYNEQFF
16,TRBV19,CASSTTGWSVNQPQHF
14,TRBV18,CASSPGQGHTEAFF
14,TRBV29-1,CSARLAGGTNEQFF
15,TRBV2,CASKNTGGFSETQYF
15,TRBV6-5,CASSYSDRKNSPLHF
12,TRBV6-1,CASSLRHEKLFF
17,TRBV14,CASSQGQGPHRNTEAFF
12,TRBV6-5,CASSSGLGEQYF
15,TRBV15,CATSREASGSYEQYF
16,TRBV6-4,CASSDSGPSGTDTQYF
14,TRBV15,CATSRGDGTDTQYF
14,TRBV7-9,CASSLVREGYTQYF
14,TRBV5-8,CASSPSGRDSPLHF
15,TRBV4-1,CASSRPQGKNTEAFF
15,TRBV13,CASSQRTSESYEQYF
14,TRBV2,CASSVTTSTDTQYF
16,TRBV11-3,CASSPRTRALGNEQFF
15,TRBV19,CASSIKLYSNQPQHF
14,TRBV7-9,CASIDSGPNTEAFF